This TCR beta chain is from a study of blood T cell repertoires in COVID-19. As for the study in general: Both acute and convalescent COVID-19 samples were obtained from the United States, Italy and Spain. T cells, B-cell-depleted T cells, or PBMCs provided the cDNA or gDNA that served as material.

This clone was detected only once. V was pared by 6 bases and J by 6 bases, with 12 bases between. CDR3 length equals 13 residues. Measured with immunoSEQ multiplex PCR; TCRdb has only the in-frame clones, and not every one. The sample lists under 200,000 clones, approximately 81% seen once, with about 5.3% in the top ten. The V gene is TRBV12-3 or TRBV12-4, the J gene TRBJ2-1; D is possibly TRBD2 (5 bases). The source of this sequence is a woman in her forties with acute COVID-19. What was sequenced was PBMCs or T cells enriched from blood (not recorded which). In DNA, the CDR3 is TGTGCCAGCAGCCCCGGGATCTTCAATGAGCAGTTCTTC. It encodes CASSPGIFNEQFF.